Sequencing of this T cell receptor (beta chain) was carried out in a study of shared clonotypes between healthy human individuals. Terminally differentiated effector memory CD45RA+ cells were excluded by CCR7 positive selection of CD45RO-negative cells. This clone was counted a single time. Trimming left V 0 bases short and J 2 bases short, with 16 bases between. The CDR3 length is 16 residues. Germline CDR1 reads SQVTM; CDR2 reads ANQGSEA. The protocol was immunoSEQ multiplex PCR, while the TCRdb copy is restricted to in-frame clones and leaves out a portion. The sample gives millions of clones, approximately 95% of which show up once; 0.85% to 1.2% is in the top ten.

The sequence was obtained from a man younger than 35 in good health. The rearrangement joins TRBV29-1 to TRBJ1-2; D is ambiguous. Sequences were obtained from naive CD8+ T cells sorted from blood. This chain's CDR3 is CSVEDPRLRGNYGYTF. The CDR3 DNA sequence: TGCAGCGTTGAAGATCCCCGTCTTAGAGGGAACTATGGCTACACCTTC. Drawing the rest from reference TRBV29-1 and TRBJ1-2, the complete variable domain is SAVISQKPSRDICQRGTSLTIQCQVDSQVTMMFWYRQQPGQSLTLIATANQGSEATYESGFVIDKFPISRPNLTFSTLTVSNMSPEDSSIYLCSVEDPRLRGNYGYTFGSGTRLTVV.